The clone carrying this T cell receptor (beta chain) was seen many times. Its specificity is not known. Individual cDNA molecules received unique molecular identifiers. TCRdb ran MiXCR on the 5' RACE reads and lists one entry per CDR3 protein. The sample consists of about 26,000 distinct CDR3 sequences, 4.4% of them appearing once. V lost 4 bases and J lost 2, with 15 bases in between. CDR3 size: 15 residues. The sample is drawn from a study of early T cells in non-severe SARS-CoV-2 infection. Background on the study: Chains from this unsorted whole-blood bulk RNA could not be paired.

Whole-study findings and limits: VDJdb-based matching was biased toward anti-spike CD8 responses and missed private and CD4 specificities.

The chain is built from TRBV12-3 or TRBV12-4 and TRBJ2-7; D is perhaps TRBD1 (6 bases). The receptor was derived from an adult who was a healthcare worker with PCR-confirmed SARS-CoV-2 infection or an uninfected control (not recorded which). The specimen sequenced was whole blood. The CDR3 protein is CASSSRDTTTYEQYF. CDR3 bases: TGTGCCAGCAGTTCGAGGGACACTACGACCTACGAGCAGTACTTC.